These 5 T cell receptor beta chains were all obtained from the same sample, sequenced in a study of blood T cell repertoires in COVID-19. Assay: immunoSEQ multiplex PCR; the TCRdb copy retains only in-frame clones and omits some. The sample lists 220,000 or so clones, 90% occurring once. The specimen sequenced was PBMCs or T cells enriched from blood (not recorded which). These receptors originate from a man aged 30 to 39 who had been exposed to COVID-19.

The chain uses TRBV9 and TRBJ2-7, with 7 bases aligning to TRBD2. Trimming removed 4 bases from V and 3 bases from J; junction bases left unmatched: 4. The CDR3 length is 13 residues. Germline CDR1 reads SGDLS; CDR2 reads YYNGEE. The CDR3 protein is CASSRTGGYEQYF. The CDR3 DNA is TGTGCCAGCAGCCGGACGGGAGGCTACGAGCAGTACTTC.

V is TRBV27 and J is TRBJ2-7, with D perhaps TRBD1 (5 bases). The V end lost 3 bases, the J end lost 2 bases, and 14 bases lay between the germline ends. Germline loops: CDR1 MNHEY, CDR2 SMNVEV (reference sequence). The length of the CDR3 is 15 residues. The DNA for the CDR3 is TGTGCCAGCAGTTTTTTAAGGGGCCCTACCTACGAGCAGTACTTC. Residues: CASSFLRGPTYEQYF.

V usage is TRBV7-2 and J usage is TRBJ2-1, with TRBD2 matching over 8 bases. Germline loops: CDR1 SGHTA, CDR2 FQGNSA. After removal of 0 bases from V and 4 bases from J, the junction contained 8 bases not matched to a gene. CDR3 length: 17 amino acids. CDR3 sequence reads: CASSLANAGGWYNEQFF. The CDR3 region has the DNA TGTGCCAGCAGCTTAGCCAACGCGGGAGGATGGTACAATGAGCAGTTCTTC.

Comments on this clone: Compared with germline, one end of the junction differs, possibly owing to a read error. CDR3: CASSPPTDTQYF. In DNA form, the CDR3 reads TGTGCCAGCAGCCCCCCCACAGATACGCAATATTTT. The chain carries TRBV7-9 and TRBJ2-3, with no clear D. CDR1 and CDR2 (germline): SEHNR, FQNEAQ (reference sequence). The CDR3 length is 12 residues.

This rearrangement joins TRBV5-1 to TRBJ1-2; 7 bases align to TRBD1. Losses at the gene ends were 5 bases for V and 7 bases for J; bases not matched to a gene: 8. Germline-derived CDR1 and CDR2 are SGHRS and YFSETQ. The CDR3 is made up of 13 amino acids. CDR3 sequence: CASSFDQGGGYTF. CDR3 DNA sequence: TGCGCCAGCAGTTTCGACCAGGGGGGTGGCTACACCTTC. Drawing the rest from reference TRBV5-1 and TRBJ1-2, the complete variable domain is KAGVTQTPRYLIKTRGQQVTLSCSPISGHRSVSWYQQTPGQGLQFLFEYFSETQRNKGNFPGRFSGRQFSNSRSEMNVSTLELGDSALYLCASSFDQGGGYTFGSGTRLTVV.